The sequence of this T cell receptor (beta chain) was determined in a study of T and B cells in COVID-19 patients. For the study at large: Blood was sampled from COVID-19 patients who were either actively infected or recovered. Most recovered patients had mild to moderate COVID-19 treated as outpatients. Comorbidities linked to unfavorable COVID-19 outcome were present in nine tenths of the roughly 20 active-infection patients.

Blood genomic DNA input for TRB amplification was about 240-550 ng. Broader study findings: Sorted SARS-CoV-2-responsive or tetramer+ T cells and CD4+, regulatory and CD8+ subsets were not yet sequenced.

This CDR3 is built from 13 residues. V was clipped by 6 bases and J by 5 bases; unmatched bases: 5. CDR1 and CDR2 from the germline V gene are MNHNS and SASEGT. Multiplex PCR with BIOMED2 TRB-A/B primer pools amplified TRB rearrangements. TCRdb re-called the multiplex PCR reads through MiXCR, storing one row per CDR3 protein. This table holds some 7,800 distinct CDR3 sequences, roughly a quarter found once. At least ten counts were recorded for this clonotype. Its antigen remains unknown. The V gene is TRBV6-1, the J gene TRBJ2-3; 7 bases are shared with TRBD2. The specimen was blood. This TCR derives from a human donor who had recovered from COVID-19. For the CDR3, the DNA is TGTGCCAGCAGGAGGCGGGAGCAAGATACGCAGTATTTT. Translating gives CASRRREQDTQYF.